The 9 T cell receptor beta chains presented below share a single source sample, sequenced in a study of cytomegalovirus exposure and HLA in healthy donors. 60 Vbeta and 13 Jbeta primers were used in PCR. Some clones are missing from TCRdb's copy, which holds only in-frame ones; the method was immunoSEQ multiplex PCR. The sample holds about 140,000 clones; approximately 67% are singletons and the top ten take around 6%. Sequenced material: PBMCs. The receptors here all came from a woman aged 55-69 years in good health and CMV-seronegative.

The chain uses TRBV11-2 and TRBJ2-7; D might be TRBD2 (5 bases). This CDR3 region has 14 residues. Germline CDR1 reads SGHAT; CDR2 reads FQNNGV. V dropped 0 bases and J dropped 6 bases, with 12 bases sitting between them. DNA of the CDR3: TGTGCCAGCAGCTTAGAATCGGGTCGGGGCGAGCAGTACTTC. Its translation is CASSLESGRGEQYF.

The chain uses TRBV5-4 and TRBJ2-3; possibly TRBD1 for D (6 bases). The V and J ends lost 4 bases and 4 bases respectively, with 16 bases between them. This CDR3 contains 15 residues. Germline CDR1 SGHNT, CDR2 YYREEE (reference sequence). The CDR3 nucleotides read TGTGCCAGCAGCCCGAACAACAGGGTGGCAGATACGCAGTATTTT. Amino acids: CASSPNNRVADTQYF.

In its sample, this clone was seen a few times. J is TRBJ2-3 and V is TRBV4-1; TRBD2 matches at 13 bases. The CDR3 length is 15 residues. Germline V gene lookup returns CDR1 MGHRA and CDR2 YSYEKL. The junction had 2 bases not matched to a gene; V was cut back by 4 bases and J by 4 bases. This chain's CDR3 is CASSPTSGGADTQYF. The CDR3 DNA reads TGCGCCAGCAGCCCTACTAGCGGGGGGGCAGATACGCAGTATTTT.

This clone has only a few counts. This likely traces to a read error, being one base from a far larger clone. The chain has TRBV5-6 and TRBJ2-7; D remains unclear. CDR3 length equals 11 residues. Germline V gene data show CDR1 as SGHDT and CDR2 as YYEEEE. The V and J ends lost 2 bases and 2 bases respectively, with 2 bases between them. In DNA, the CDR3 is TGTGCCAGCAGCTTTACCTACGAGCAGTACTTC. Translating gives CASSFTYEQYF.

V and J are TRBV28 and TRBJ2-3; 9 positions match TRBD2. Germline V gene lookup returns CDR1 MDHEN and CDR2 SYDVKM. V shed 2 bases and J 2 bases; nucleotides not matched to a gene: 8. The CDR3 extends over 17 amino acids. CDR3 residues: CASSLHSLAGNTDTQYF. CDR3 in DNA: TGTGCCAGCAGTTTACACTCACTAGCGGGCAACACAGATACGCAGTATTTT. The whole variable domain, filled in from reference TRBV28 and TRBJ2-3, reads DVKVTQSSRYLVKRTGEKVFLECVQDMDHENMFWYRQDPGLGLRLIYFSYDVKMKEKGDIPEGYSVSREKKERFSLILESASTNQTSMYLCASSLHSLAGNTDTQYFGPGTRLTVL.

CDR3 DNA: TGTGCCAGCAGCTCGGGACTAGCGGGGGGGTACCAAGAGACCCAGTACTTC. It is translated as CASSSGLAGGYQETQYF. The chain joins TRBV11-2 to TRBJ2-5; TRBD2 matches at 16 bases. The CDR3 length is 17 residues. In germline, CDR1 is SGHAT, CDR2 FQNNGV. J gave up 0 bases and V 4 bases, and 2 bases lay outside the gene matches.

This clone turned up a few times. As DNA, the CDR3 is TGTGCCAGTTGGGACAGGGCGACTGAAGCTTTCTTT. It yields the protein CASWDRATEAFF. The rearrangement links TRBV19 to TRBJ1-1, with 9 bases aligning to TRBD1. The CDR3 consists of 12 residues. J gave up 5 bases and V 8 bases, and 3 bases lay outside the gene matches. Germline-derived CDR1 and CDR2 are LNHDA and SQIVND (reference sequence).

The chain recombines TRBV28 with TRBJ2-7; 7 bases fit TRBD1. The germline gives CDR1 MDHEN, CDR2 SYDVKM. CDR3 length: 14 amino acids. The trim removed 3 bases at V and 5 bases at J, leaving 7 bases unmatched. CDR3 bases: TGTGCCAGCAGTTTCCGGGACAGTATCCACGAGCAGTACTTC. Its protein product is CASSFRDSIHEQYF.

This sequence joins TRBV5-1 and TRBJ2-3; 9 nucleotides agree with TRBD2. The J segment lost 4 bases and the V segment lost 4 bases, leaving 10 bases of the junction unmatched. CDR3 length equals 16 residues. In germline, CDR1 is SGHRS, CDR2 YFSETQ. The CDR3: CASSLRRLAESDTQYF. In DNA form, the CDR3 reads TGCGCCAGCAGCCTCCGAAGACTAGCGGAGTCAGATACGCAGTATTTT.